The T cell receptor (beta chain) described here comes from a study of shared clonotypes between healthy human individuals. On the study more broadly: Aged 18 to 49, the donors were two women and a few men. Study-wide points: Lower generation probabilities were found for non-shared clonotypes than for those shared by all four donors.

This clone was counted only a few times. Its specificity is unknown. Trimming at V came to 4 bases and at J to 10 bases, leaving 6 bases not matched to a gene. The CDR3 loop spans 13 amino acids. Germline V lookup: CDR1 LNHNV, CDR2 YYDKDF (reference sequence). Across several immunoSEQ plates, the genomic DNA of each subset was split evenly. The method was immunoSEQ multiplex PCR; TCRdb's version includes in-frame clones alone and lacks a portion of them. The sample consists of some 900,000 clones, around three quarters of them appearing once. The split of CD4+ cells yielded CD45RA+ naive and CD45RA-negative memory subsets.

The source material was memory CD4+ T cells sorted from blood. Subset here: CD45RA-negative fraction. The origin of this receptor is a man between 18 and 29 years old in good health. The J gene is TRBJ1-1, the V gene TRBV15; 10 positions agree with TRBD1. CDR3 residues: CATSTGQGIRAFF. The CDR3 DNA follows: TGTGCCACCAGCACGGGACAGGGGATTAGAGCTTTCTTT.